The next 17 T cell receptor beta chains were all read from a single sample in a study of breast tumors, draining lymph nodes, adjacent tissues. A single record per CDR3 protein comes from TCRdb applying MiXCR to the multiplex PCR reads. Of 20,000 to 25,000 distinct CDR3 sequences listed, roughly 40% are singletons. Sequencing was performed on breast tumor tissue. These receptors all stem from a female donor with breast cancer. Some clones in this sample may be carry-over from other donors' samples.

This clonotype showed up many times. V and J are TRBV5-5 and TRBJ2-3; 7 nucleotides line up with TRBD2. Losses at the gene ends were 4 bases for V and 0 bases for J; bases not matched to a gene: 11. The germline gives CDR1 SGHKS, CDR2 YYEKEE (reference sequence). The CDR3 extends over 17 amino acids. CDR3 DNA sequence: TGTGCCAGCAGCCGTCCTGGGGGGGGAACTAGCACAGATACGCAGTATTTT. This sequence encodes CASSRPGGGTSTDTQYF.

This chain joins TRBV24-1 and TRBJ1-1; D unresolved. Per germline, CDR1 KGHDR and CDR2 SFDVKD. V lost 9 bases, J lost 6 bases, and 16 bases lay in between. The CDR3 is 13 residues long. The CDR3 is CATEDSGVSEAFF. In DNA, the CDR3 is TGTGCCACCGAGGACTCAGGAGTCTCTGAAGCTTTCTTT.

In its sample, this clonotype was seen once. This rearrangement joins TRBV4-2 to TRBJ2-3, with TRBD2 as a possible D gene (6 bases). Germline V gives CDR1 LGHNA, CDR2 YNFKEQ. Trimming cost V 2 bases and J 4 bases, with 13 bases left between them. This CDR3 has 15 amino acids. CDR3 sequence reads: CASSQRGGGPDTQYF. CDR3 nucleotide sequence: TGTGCCAGCAGCCAACGGGGAGGTGGTCCAGATACGCAGTATTTT.

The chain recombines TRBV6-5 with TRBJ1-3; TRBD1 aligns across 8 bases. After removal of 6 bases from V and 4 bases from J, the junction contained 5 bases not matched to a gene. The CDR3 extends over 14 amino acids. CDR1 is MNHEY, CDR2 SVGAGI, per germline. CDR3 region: CASRDRVGGNTIYF. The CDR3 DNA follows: TGTGCCAGCAGGGACAGGGTAGGAGGAAACACCATATATTTT.

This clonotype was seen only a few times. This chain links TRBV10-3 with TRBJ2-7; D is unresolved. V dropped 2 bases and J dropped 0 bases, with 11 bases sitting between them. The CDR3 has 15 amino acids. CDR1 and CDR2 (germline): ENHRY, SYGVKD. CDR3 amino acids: CAISEPGRSSYEQYF. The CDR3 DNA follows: TGTGCCATCAGTGAGCCAGGACGGTCCTCCTACGAGCAGTACTTC.

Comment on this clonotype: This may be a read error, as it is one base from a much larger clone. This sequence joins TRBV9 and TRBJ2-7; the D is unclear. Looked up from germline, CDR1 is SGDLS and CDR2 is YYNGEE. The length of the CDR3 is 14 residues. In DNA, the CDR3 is TGTGCCAGCAGCGCACCAAACGCTCTCTACGAGCAGTCCTTC. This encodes CASSAPNALYEQSF.

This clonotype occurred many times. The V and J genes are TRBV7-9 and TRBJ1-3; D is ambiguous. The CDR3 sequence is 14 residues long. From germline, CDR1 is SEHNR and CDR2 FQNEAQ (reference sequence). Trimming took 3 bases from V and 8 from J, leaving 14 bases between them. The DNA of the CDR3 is TGTGCCAGCAGCTTGACCCTGGCGTGGGACACCATATATTTT. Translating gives CASSLTLAWDTIYF.

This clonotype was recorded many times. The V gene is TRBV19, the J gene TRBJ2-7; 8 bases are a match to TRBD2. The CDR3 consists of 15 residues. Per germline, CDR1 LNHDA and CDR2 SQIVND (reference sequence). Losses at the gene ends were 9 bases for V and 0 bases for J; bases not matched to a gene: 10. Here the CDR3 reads CARIGGEGGSYEQYF. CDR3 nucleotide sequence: TGTGCCAGAATCGGGGGGGAGGGAGGCTCCTACGAGCAGTACTTC. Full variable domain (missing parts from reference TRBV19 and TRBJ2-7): DGGITQSPKYLFRKEGQNVTLSCEQNLNHDAMYWYRQDPGQGLRLIYYSQIVNDFQKGDIAEGYSVSREKKESFPLTVTSAQKNPTAFYLCARIGGEGGSYEQYFGPGTRLTVT.

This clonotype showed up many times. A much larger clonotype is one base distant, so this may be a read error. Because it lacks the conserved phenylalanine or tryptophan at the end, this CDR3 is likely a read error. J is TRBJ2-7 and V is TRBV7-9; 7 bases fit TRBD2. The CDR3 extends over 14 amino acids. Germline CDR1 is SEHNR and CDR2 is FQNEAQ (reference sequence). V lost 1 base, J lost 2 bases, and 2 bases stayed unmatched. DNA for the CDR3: TGTGCCAGCAGCTTAGGCGGGAGCCCCTACGAGCAGTACCTC. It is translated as CASSLGGSPYEQYL.

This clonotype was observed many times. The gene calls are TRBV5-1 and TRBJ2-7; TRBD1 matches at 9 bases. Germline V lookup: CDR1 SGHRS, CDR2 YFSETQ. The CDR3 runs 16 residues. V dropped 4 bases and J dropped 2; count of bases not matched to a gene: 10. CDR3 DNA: TGCGCCAGCAGCCAAGAGGGACAGGGAGCCGCCTACGAGCAGTACTTC. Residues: CASSQEGQGAAYEQYF.

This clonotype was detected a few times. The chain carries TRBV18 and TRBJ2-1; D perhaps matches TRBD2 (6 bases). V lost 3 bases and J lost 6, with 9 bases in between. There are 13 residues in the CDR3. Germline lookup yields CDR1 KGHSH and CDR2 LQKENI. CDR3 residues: CASSPGGANEQFF. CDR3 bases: TGTGCCAGCTCACCCGGGGGAGCCAATGAGCAGTTCTTC.

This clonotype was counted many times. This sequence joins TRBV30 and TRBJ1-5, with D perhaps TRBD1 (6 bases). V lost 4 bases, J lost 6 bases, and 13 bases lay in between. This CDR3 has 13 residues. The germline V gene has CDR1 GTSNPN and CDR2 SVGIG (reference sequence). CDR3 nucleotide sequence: TGTGCCTGGACCGGACAGCCGGGTCAGCCCCAGCATTTT. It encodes CAWTGQPGQPQHF.

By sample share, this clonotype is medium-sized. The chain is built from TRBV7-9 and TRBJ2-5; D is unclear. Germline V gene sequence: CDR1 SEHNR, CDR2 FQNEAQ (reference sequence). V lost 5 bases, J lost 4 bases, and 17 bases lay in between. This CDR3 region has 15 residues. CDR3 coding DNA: TGTGCCAGCAGCCCCCACCGGCTGGACGTAGAGACCCAGTACTTC. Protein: CASSPHRLDVETQYF.

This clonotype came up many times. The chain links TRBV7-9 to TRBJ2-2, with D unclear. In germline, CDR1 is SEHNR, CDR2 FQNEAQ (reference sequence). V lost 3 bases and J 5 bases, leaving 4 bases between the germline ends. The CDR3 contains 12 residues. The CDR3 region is CASSLETGELFF. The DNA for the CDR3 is TGTGCCAGCAGCTTGGAGACCGGGGAGCTGTTTTTT. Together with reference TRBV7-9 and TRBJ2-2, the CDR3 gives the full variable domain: DTGVSQNPRHKITKRGQNVTFRCDPISEHNRLYWYRQTLGQGPEFLTYFQNEAQLEKSRLLSDRFSAERPKGSFSTLEIQRTEQGDSAMYLCASSLETGELFFGEGSRLTVL.

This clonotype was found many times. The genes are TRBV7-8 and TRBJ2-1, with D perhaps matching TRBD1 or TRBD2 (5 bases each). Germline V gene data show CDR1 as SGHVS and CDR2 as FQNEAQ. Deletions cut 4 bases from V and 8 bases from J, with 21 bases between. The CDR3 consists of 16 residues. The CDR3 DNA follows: TGTGCCAGCAGCTCCCTGGGGGTAGGGAAGGCTGATGAGCAGTTCTTC. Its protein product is CASSSLGVGKADEQFF.

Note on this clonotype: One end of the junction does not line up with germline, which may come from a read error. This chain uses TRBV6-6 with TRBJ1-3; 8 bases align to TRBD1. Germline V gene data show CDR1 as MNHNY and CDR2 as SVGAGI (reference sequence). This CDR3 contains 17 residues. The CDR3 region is CASSHSDRDVSGNTIYF. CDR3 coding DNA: TGTGCCAGCAGTCACTCGGACAGGGATGTCTCTGGAAACACCATATATTTT.

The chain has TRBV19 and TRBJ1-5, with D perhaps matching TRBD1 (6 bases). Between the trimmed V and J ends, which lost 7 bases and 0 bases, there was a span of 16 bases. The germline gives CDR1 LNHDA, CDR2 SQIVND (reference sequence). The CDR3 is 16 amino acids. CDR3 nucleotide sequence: TGTGCCAGTAACCAACTGGGGGCGGGTAGCAATCAGCCCCAGCATTTT. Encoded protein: CASNQLGAGSNQPQHF.